These 22 T cell receptor beta chains originate from one sample sequenced in a study of shared clonotypes between healthy human individuals. CD8 cells regarded as naive lacked CD45RO, were positively chosen for CCR7, and omitted terminally differentiated effector memory CD45RA+ cells. Repertoires were generated with immunoSEQ multiplex PCR, while TCRdb's copy carries only in-frame clones and drops some. The sample consists of about 2 million clones, just under 95% of them appearing once. Sequenced sample: naive CD8+ T cells sorted from blood. All receptors come from a young man in good health.

CDR3 nucleotides: TGTGCCAGCAGCTTAGACAGGCTCTCTGGGGCCAACGTCCTGACTTTC. This translates into CASSLDRLSGANVLTF. The V gene is TRBV7-9, the J gene TRBJ2-6; TRBD1 might be the D (5 bases). The germline V and J ends were trimmed by 1 base and 0 bases, with 7 bases remaining between them. Germline V gene lookup returns CDR1 SEHNR and CDR2 FQNEAQ (reference sequence). The CDR3 runs to 16 residues.

This chain uses TRBV5-6 with TRBJ2-7; possibly TRBD1 or TRBD2 for D (5 bases each). V was shortened by 0 bases and J by 7 bases, with 11 bases between the two germline ends. CDR1 is SGHDT, CDR2 YYEEEE, per germline. The CDR3 sequence is 13 residues long. Here the CDR3 reads CASSLGDLGEQYF. CDR3 bases: TGTGCCAGCAGCTTGGGGGACCTAGGAGAGCAGTACTTC.

The chain recombines TRBV30 with TRBJ2-1; TRBD1 is a possible D gene (6 bases). Between the trimmed V and J ends, which lost 7 bases and 3 bases, there was a span of 13 bases. The CDR3 totals 13 residues. Germline CDR1 GTSNPN, CDR2 SVGIG (reference sequence). The CDR3 nucleotides read TGTGCCTTACAGGGATTAAGCTACAATGAGCAGTTCTTC. It codes for CALQGLSYNEQFF.

The chain has TRBV5-1 and TRBJ2-5, with D maybe TRBD2 (6 bases). There are 17 residues in the CDR3. In germline, CDR1 is SGHRS, CDR2 YFSETQ. Deletions cut 4 bases from V and 2 bases from J, with 21 bases between. CDR3 protein: CASSPLYGSANQETQYF. CDR3 nucleotide sequence: TGCGCCAGCAGCCCGCTCTACGGGAGTGCTAATCAAGAGACCCAGTACTTC.

The CDR3: CASSVQGYETQYF. The CDR3 DNA follows: TGTGCCAGCAGCGTACAGGGGTACGAGACCCAGTACTTC. The rearrangement links TRBV27 to TRBJ2-5; 7 bases match TRBD1. The V gene's germline CDR1 is MNHEY and CDR2 SMNVEV (reference sequence). CDR3 length: 13 amino acids. V lost 6 bases, J lost 5 bases, and 6 bases stayed unmatched.

CDR3 amino acids: CASSEEKRTGYSGNTIYF. The DNA for the CDR3 is TGTGCCAGCAGTGAAGAAAAAAGGACAGGGTACTCTGGAAACACCATATATTTT. The J gene is TRBJ1-3, the V gene TRBV6-1, with 8 bases aligning to TRBD1. Germline V lookup: CDR1 MNHNS, CDR2 SASEGT. This CDR3 contains 18 residues. Trimming removed 1 base from V and 0 bases from J; junction bases left unmatched: 8.

The V and J genes are TRBV27 and TRBJ2-3; D is ambiguous. From germline, CDR1 is MNHEY and CDR2 SMNVEV (reference sequence). With 5 bases removed from V and 4 bases from J, the gap between germline ends came to 16 bases. This CDR3 spans 15 amino acids. The DNA of the CDR3 is TGTGCCAGCAGTGATCAACCCATAAGCGCAGATACGCAGTATTTT. Translated: CASSDQPISADTQYF.

This clone was counted between two and nine times. V gene TRBV10-1 combines with J gene TRBJ2-2; TRBD2 matches 10 bases. This CDR3 has 16 residues. The V segment lost 2 bases and the J segment 7 bases; nucleotides outside the gene matches: 7. Germline CDR1 and CDR2: WNHNN and SYGVQD (reference sequence). The CDR3 DNA reads TGCGCCAGCAGTGAGGTATCAGCGGGAGGGGTCGGGGAGCTGTTTTTT. The encoded protein is CASSEVSAGGVGELFF.

The V gene is TRBV29-1, the J gene TRBJ1-1, with D unclear. Trimming shortened V by 4 bases and J by 7 bases, and 7 bases separated the two germline ends. CDR1 is SQVTM and CDR2 is ANQGSEA in the germline V gene. This CDR3 spans 10 amino acids. In DNA, the CDR3 is TGCAGCGTTGCGTGGGGTGAAGCTTTCTTT. It encodes CSVAWGEAFF.

This clone has only one observation. The V and J genes are TRBV5-6 and TRBJ2-7; D is undetermined. Trimming removed 3 bases at V and 4 bases at J, with 5 bases between. This CDR3 contains 11 residues. CDR1 and CDR2 (germline): SGHDT, YYEEEE. This chain's CDR3 is CASSSVYEQYF. Here the CDR3 DNA reads TGTGCCAGCAGCTCGGTATACGAGCAGTACTTC.

The rearrangement joins TRBV13 to TRBJ2-7, with D perhaps given as TRBD1 or TRBD2 (5 bases each). The CDR3 contains 12 residues. Germline V gene data show CDR1 as PRHDT and CDR2 as FYEKMQ (reference sequence). Trimming took 4 bases from V and 7 from J, leaving 11 bases between them. Written as DNA, the CDR3 is TGTGCCAGCAGCTCTGCCGAGGGGGAGCAGTACTTC. The encoded protein is CASSSAEGEQYF. Using reference TRBV13 and TRBJ2-7 for the parts outside the CDR3, the full variable domain is AAGVIQSPRHLIKEKRETATLKCYPIPRHDTVYWYQQGPGQDPQFLISFYEKMQSDKGSIPDRFSAQQFSDYHSELNMSSLELGDSALYFCASSSAEGEQYFGPGTRLTVT.

V gene TRBV5-4 combines with J gene TRBJ2-7; TRBD1 or TRBD2 may be the D gene (6 bases each). Trimming pared 2 bases from V and 0 bases from J, leaving 12 bases between. CDR1 SGHNT and CDR2 YYREEE come from the germline V gene (reference sequence). The CDR3 covers 15 residues. The CDR3, as DNA: TGTGCCAGCAGCTTTTGGGGGGCAGGCTCCTACGAGCAGTACTTC. This encodes CASSFWGAGSYEQYF.

The chain carries TRBV28 and TRBJ1-4, with unresolved D. The CDR3 is made up of 16 amino acids. CDR1 is MDHEN, CDR2 SYDVKM, per germline. Trimming pared 3 bases from V and 1 base from J, leaving 12 bases between. The CDR3: CASSFRTVQTNEKLFF. The CDR3 DNA follows: TGTGCCAGCAGTTTCCGGACGGTCCAAACTAATGAAAAACTGTTTTTT.

V and J are TRBV10-2 and TRBJ2-7; no clear D. The CDR3 length is 12 residues. Germline V gene lookup returns CDR1 WSHSY and CDR2 SAAADI. Trimming pared 5 bases from V and 1 base from J, leaving 6 bases between. CDR3 DNA sequence: TGCGCCAGCAGTACTGTTTCCTACGAGCAGTACTTC. This gives the protein CASSTVSYEQYF.

The count of this clone is one. This chain joins TRBV5-1 and TRBJ1-6; no clear D. V was shortened by 4 bases and J by 14 bases, with 13 bases between the two germline ends. The CDR3 length is 12 residues. CDR1 and CDR2 from the germline V gene are SGHRS and YFSETQ. The CDR3 region is CASSPEGETLHF. The CDR3 DNA reads as TGCGCCAGCAGCCCGGAAGGTGAGACCCTCCACTTT.

The rearrangement uses TRBV4-3 and TRBJ2-7; 11 bases fit TRBD2. Trimming removed 1 base from V and 0 bases from J; junction bases left unmatched: 14. There are 20 residues in the CDR3. The germline V gene encodes CDR1 LGHNA and CDR2 YSLEER. CDR3: CASSQAVRLAGFSLSYEQYF. The CDR3 nucleotides read TGCGCCAGCAGCCAAGCCGTAAGACTAGCGGGGTTCTCCCTCTCCTACGAGCAGTACTTC.

The chain has TRBV5-1 and TRBJ2-7; D may be TRBD2 (6 bases). Germline-derived CDR1 and CDR2 are SGHRS and YFSETQ. The CDR3 is made up of 14 amino acids. Trimming left V 5 bases short and J 4 bases short, with 16 bases between. This chain's CDR3 is CASSWGDRSYEQYF. DNA of the CDR3: TGCGCCAGCAGTTGGGGGGATCGCTCGTACGAGCAGTACTTC.

The genes are TRBV6-5 and TRBJ1-6, with D perhaps TRBD1 (5 bases). The CDR3 extends over 13 amino acids. The germline CDR1 and CDR2 sequences are MNHEY and SVGAGI. V was pared by 11 bases and J by 7 bases, with 15 bases between. This CDR3 reads CARPTGVNSPLHF. The DNA for the CDR3 is TGTGCCCGACCGACGGGGGTCAATTCACCCCTCCACTTT.

The chain links TRBV7-6 to TRBJ2-3, with a possible D match to TRBD2 (6 bases). Trimming cost V 1 base and J 6 bases, with 17 bases left between them. The CDR3 runs 16 residues. CDR1 is SGHVS, CDR2 FNYEAQ, per germline. CDR3 bases: TGTGCCAGCAGCTTAGAGATCGGAGGGAATAGGGATACGCAGTATTTT. Translation gives CASSLEIGGNRDTQYF.

The chain recombines TRBV27 with TRBJ2-7, with D unresolved. This CDR3 comprises 13 residues. Trimming took 3 bases from V and 5 from J, leaving 11 bases between them. CDR1 is MNHEY, CDR2 SMNVEV, per germline (reference sequence). CDR3 coding DNA: TGTGCCAGCAGTTTGTCGGTGCCCGACGAGCAGTACTTC. The encoded protein is CASSLSVPDEQYF.

The chain employs TRBV9 and TRBJ2-7, with 13 bases matching TRBD2. The V gene's germline CDR1 is SGDLS and CDR2 YYNGEE. The CDR3 extends over 16 amino acids. After removal of 0 bases from V and 3 bases from J, the junction contained 3 bases not matched to a gene. The CDR3 sequence is CASSVGTSGGLYEQYF. CDR3 coding DNA: TGTGCCAGCAGCGTAGGGACTAGCGGGGGCCTCTACGAGCAGTACTTC.

The chain links TRBV19 to TRBJ1-1; TRBD1 agrees at 7 bases. CDR1 is LNHDA, CDR2 SQIVND, per germline (reference sequence). CDR3 length: 14 residues. Trimming removed 5 bases from V and 6 bases from J; junction bases left unmatched: 9. The CDR3 spells CASSLGQGVPEAFF. The CDR3 DNA reads as TGTGCCAGTAGTCTTGGTCAGGGGGTTCCTGAAGCTTTCTTT.